The present TCR beta chain was sequenced within a study of blood T cell repertoires in COVID-19 (dated by TCRdb to the early 2020s). Background for the entire study: Samples from collaborators originated in the United States, Italy and Spain and spanned both the acute and convalescent phases of COVID-19. A freely available public database, intended as a resource for researchers studying the immune response to SARS-CoV-2, is where the repertoires were released. The samples were drawn from the first 160 participants of the ongoing ImmuneRACE study and from under 1,500 subjects provided by 6 global collaborators. The prospective study material was composed of cDNA or gDNA derived from T cells, B-cell-depleted T cells, or PBMCs. HLA class I and class II types, where available, came from metadata supplied by the sample provider rather than from assay-based typing. Deeply sampled blood TCRbeta repertoires from subjects exposed to, actively infected with, or recovered from COVID-19 were included in the dataset. Sample metadata almost always included a de-identified subject ID, COVID-19 status, age in years and sex.

V is trimmed back by 0 bases and J by 0 bases, and the junction contains 1 base that no gene match accounts for. Reading the germline V gene (reference sequence) gives CDR1 SGHNT and CDR2 YYREEE. The CDR3 covers 15 residues, taking in both the cysteine and the phenylalanine. CDR3 DNA is the only sequence kept; it has 45 bases, read in frame from the first base. Collaborating institutions collected whole blood in K2EDTA tubes following their own protocols. Collaborator samples were shipped for TCRbeta analysis as frozen whole blood, isolated PBMCs, or DNA extracted from either sample type. This clone has more than one count but fewer than ten. Its antigen is still unknown. No qualities accompany the bases; no much larger clone lies one base away. Paper-wide results and their limitations: How much clinical and demographic metadata was included differed by source and by participant, and the metadata was provided uncurated.

TCRbeta CDR3 regions were amplified from genomic DNA by means of the immunoSEQ Assay, a bias-controlled multiplex PCR. The authors' pipeline ran thus. Within the assay, amplification of reference gene primers was used to estimate how many nucleated cells each sample contained. To quantify the absolute abundance of each unique TCRbeta CDR3 rearrangement, sequence reads were collapsed and filtered. For each sample, productive Simpson clonality was calculated by taking the square root of Simpson's diversity index across productive rearrangements. The table comes from immuneACCESS by way of TCRdb, which keeps in-frame sequences with V and J called. Part of the clones is missing from these tables; in studies checked, under half for an unresolved V gene and the rest for unknown reasons. V and J calls plus clone size are reproduced from that table; the DNA served to infer D and trimming. The sample records some 130,000 clones, 88% of which are singletons. About 9.4% of the sample goes to the ten largest clones.

Sequencing was carried out using peripheral blood. In this chain, TRBV5-4 is recombined with TRBJ2-7; 9 central bases correspond to TRBD2. The sequence was collected from a man aged 45-65 years with acute or convalescent COVID-19. The CDR3 loop reads CASSLDSGSSYEQYF. The DNA sequence is given as TGTGCCAGCAGCTTGGATAGCGGGAGCTCCTACGAGCAGTACTTC. This CDR3, with the reference TRBV5-4 and TRBJ2-7 proteins standing in past its ends, gives the full variable domain ETGVTQSPTHLIKTRGQQVTLRCSSQSGHNTVSWYQQALGQGPQFIFQYYREEENGRGNFPPRFSGLQFPNYSSELNVNALELDDSALYLCASSLDSGSSYEQYFGPGTRLTVT.